This entry lists 16 T cell receptor beta chains sequenced from one sample in a study of cytomegalovirus exposure and HLA in healthy donors (TCRdb year 2017). Libraries were prepared through the immunoSEQ multiplex PCR assay. For the multiplex PCR, a mixture combining 60 forward primers for TCR Vbeta segments and 13 reverse primers for TCR Jbeta segments was used. TCRdb holds this immuneACCESS table with in-frame rearrangements only. Some clones are missing; in checked studies, unresolved V genes explain under half, and the rest has no known cause. This sample holds about 160,000 clones; 85% were observed only once. The ten top clones hold 1% of the sample. The sequenced material came from PBMCs. The source of these receptors is a boy aged 2 to 9 in good health and CMV-seronegative.

The chain links TRBV27 to TRBJ2-1, with no clear D. Germline lookup yields CDR1 MNHEY and CDR2 SMNVEV (reference sequence). The length of the CDR3 is 13 residues. V was pared by 0 bases and J by 15 bases, with 15 bases between. The CDR3 region is CASSLSAPLAPFF. The CDR3 bases are TGTGCCAGCAGTTTATCTGCCCCCTTGGCCCCGTTCTTC.

The chain employs TRBV6-1 and TRBJ2-7; 11 bases map to TRBD1. There are 15 residues in the CDR3. After removal of 5 bases from V and 5 bases from J, the junction contained 8 bases not matched to a gene. Per the germline V gene, CDR1 is MNHNS and CDR2 is SASEGT. CDR3 in DNA: TGTGCCAGCAGTAGACGGACAGGGGGCGGAAACGAGCAGTACGTC. Translating gives CASSRRTGGGNEQYV.

This rearrangement joins TRBV18 to TRBJ1-1; TRBD1 aligns across 8 bases. The V segment lost 4 bases and the J segment 3 bases; nucleotides outside the gene matches: 4. There are 14 residues in the CDR3. Germline V gives CDR1 KGHSH, CDR2 LQKENI. CDR3 sequence: CASSLTGGDTEAFF. The CDR3 coding sequence is TGTGCCAGCTCACTCACAGGGGGGGACACTGAAGCTTTCTTT.

The chain employs TRBV5-1 and TRBJ2-7, with 10 bases lining up with TRBD2. V shed 4 bases and J 1 base; nucleotides not matched to a gene: 2. The germline gives CDR1 SGHRS, CDR2 YFSETQ. This CDR3 is built from 14 residues. CDR3 protein: CASSPLAGSYEQYF. The DNA for the CDR3 is TGCGCCAGCAGCCCACTAGCGGGGTCCTACGAGCAGTACTTC.

This clone was observed once. The V and J genes are TRBV5-1 and TRBJ2-3; 14 bases map to TRBD2. J lost 0 bases, V lost 3 bases, and 9 bases had no gene match. CDR1 is SGHRS, CDR2 YFSETQ, per germline. CDR3 length equals 19 residues. The CDR3 nucleotides are TGCGCCAGCAGCTCAGGACTAGCGGGAGGAACCTCTAGCACAGATACGCAGTATTTT. Protein product: CASSSGLAGGTSSTDTQYF.

About this clone itself: One end of the junction varies from germline; a read error may be responsible. The CDR3, as DNA: TGTGCCAGCAGCTCAAGGGACGGGAGAAATGACCAGTTCTTC. Translation: CASSSRDGRNDQFF. The chain joins TRBV7-8 to TRBJ2-1, with D tentatively TRBD2 (6 bases). Per the germline V gene, CDR1 is SGHVS and CDR2 is FQNEAQ. This CDR3 has 14 residues.

This chain uses TRBV6-1 with TRBJ2-7, with a possible D match to TRBD1 (6 bases). This CDR3 contains 14 residues. From germline, CDR1 is MNHNS and CDR2 SASEGT. V was trimmed by 4 bases and J by 4 bases, leaving 14 bases between them. CDR3 loop: CASSVGTPTYEQYF. In DNA form, the CDR3 reads TGTGCCAGCAGTGTCGGGACACCCACGTACGAGCAGTACTTC.

CDR3 sequence (DNA): TGTGCCAGCAGCTTGGGGACAGGGAACACTGAAGCTTTCTTT. Its translation is CASSLGTGNTEAFF. This chain connects TRBV7-9 to TRBJ1-1; 8 positions match TRBD1. In germline, CDR1 is SEHNR, CDR2 FQNEAQ (reference sequence). With V trimmed by 3 bases and J by 1 base, 1 base remained unmatched. This CDR3 is 14 amino acids long.

The gene calls are TRBV6-5 and TRBJ1-1; unclear D gene. The CDR3 loop spans 13 amino acids. Trimming pared 5 bases from V and 1 base from J, leaving 8 bases between. Germline V gives CDR1 MNHEY, CDR2 SVGAGI. Here the CDR3 DNA reads TGTGCCAGCAGTGCCCGGGAGAACACTGAAGCTTTCTTT. Residues: CASSARENTEAFF.

The chain is built from TRBV19 and TRBJ2-7; TRBD1 matches at 7 bases. Germline CDR1 reads LNHDA; CDR2 reads SQIVND (reference sequence). The ends lost 5 bases at V and 1 base at J; junction bases unmatched: 5. This CDR3 spans 14 amino acids. In nucleotides, the CDR3 is TGTGCCAGTAGTCCCCCGGGACAGTCCTACGAGCAGTACTTC. Translation: CASSPPGQSYEQYF. The full variable domain, completed using reference TRBV19 and TRBJ2-7, is DGGITQSPKYLFRKEGQNVTLSCEQNLNHDAMYWYRQDPGQGLRLIYYSQIVNDFQKGDIAEGYSVSREKKESFPLTVTSAQKNPTAFYLCASSPPGQSYEQYFGPGTRLTVT.

The rearrangement joins TRBV10-3 to TRBJ2-2; 7 bases are shared with TRBD1. The CDR3 sequence is 14 residues long. Germline CDR1 and CDR2: ENHRY and SYGVKD. Trimming cost V 8 bases and J 7 bases; bases outside gene matches: 10. The CDR3 DNA sequence: TGTGCCATCGCGACCCCGGGACAGCACGGGGAGCTGTTTTTT. Protein sequence: CAIATPGQHGELFF.

The chain links TRBV19 to TRBJ1-2, with D possibly TRBD1 on 6 matching bases. Germline loops: CDR1 LNHDA, CDR2 SQIVND (reference sequence). CDR3 size: 14 residues. V was pared by 2 bases and J by 6 bases, with 13 bases between. CDR3 residues: CASSISAGDDGYTF. The CDR3 DNA is TGTGCCAGTAGTATATCGGCAGGGGATGATGGCTACACCTTC.

The gene calls are TRBV7-9 and TRBJ2-3; D not resolved. There are 14 residues in the CDR3. V shed 6 bases and J shed 6 bases, with 16 bases lying between them. The germline V gene encodes CDR1 SEHNR and CDR2 FQNEAQ (reference sequence). The CDR3 DNA is TGTGCCAGCAGACCCGGCGACTGGCGGGATACGCAGTATTTT. Its translation is CASRPGDWRDTQYF. The full variable domain, completed using reference TRBV7-9 and TRBJ2-3, is DTGVSQNPRHKITKRGQNVTFRCDPISEHNRLYWYRQTLGQGPEFLTYFQNEAQLEKSRLLSDRFSAERPKGSFSTLEIQRTEQGDSAMYLCASRPGDWRDTQYFGPGTRLTVL.

The chain uses TRBV5-5 and TRBJ2-5; possible D gene TRBD2, 5 bases. CDR3 length equals 14 residues. CDR1 and CDR2 from the germline V gene are SGHKS and YYEKEE (reference sequence). With 7 bases removed from V and 5 bases from J, the gap between germline ends came to 18 bases. CDR3 sequence reads: CASALAWGWETQYF. For the CDR3, the DNA is TGTGCCAGCGCCCTAGCTTGGGGTTGGGAGACCCAGTACTTC.

The chain couples TRBV7-7 to TRBJ2-2; 10 bases map to TRBD1. V shed 2 bases, J shed 2 bases, and the junction held 5 bases outside the gene matches. CDR3 length: 17 amino acids. Germline V gene sequence: CDR1 SSHAT, CDR2 FNYEAQ (reference sequence). In DNA form, the CDR3 reads TGTGCCAGCAGCTTATCTGGGACAGGGGTCAACACCGGGGAGCTGTTTTTT. This codes for CASSLSGTGVNTGELFF.

The CDR3 sequence: CASSPGTGKVNGYTF. The DNA for the CDR3 is TGTGCCAGCAGCCCAGGGACAGGGAAGGTCAATGGCTACACCTTC. This chain joins TRBV5-5 and TRBJ1-2, with 9 bases matching TRBD1. Germline trimming cut 4 bases from V and 6 bases from J; bases unmatched to any gene: 10. The germline CDR1 and CDR2 sequences are SGHKS and YYEKEE (reference sequence). The CDR3 length is 15 residues.